These T cell receptor beta chains were read from a single sample in a study of blood T cell repertoires in COVID-19. TCRdb's table, derived via immunoSEQ multiplex PCR, lists solely in-frame clones and lacks some. The sample consists of about 64,000 clones, 88% of them appearing once. The material sequenced was peripheral blood. The source is a woman between 55 and 75 years old with COVID-19, enrolled during active disease. Both conserved end residues are part of each CDR3. D genes are given only for firm matches. Not every row has a clone size; where given, it reads once, few, many or a size class.

v_call,j_call,d_call,clone_size,cdr3_aa,cdr3_nt
TRBV24-1,TRBJ2-3,TRBD1,.,CATSDSGTVSTDTQYF,TGTGCCACCAGTGATTCGGGGACAGTTAGCACAGATACGCAGTATTTT
TRBV10-3,TRBJ2-2,TRBD1,.,CAIRKTGASNTGELFF,TGTGCCATCAGGAAGACAGGGGCGTCGAACACCGGGGAGCTGTTTTTT
TRBV9,TRBJ1-3,.,.,CASSGPGNTIYF,TGTGCCAGCAGCGGCCCGGGGAACACCATATATTTT
TRBV7-2,TRBJ2-1,TRBD1,.,CASSTGQGGHEQFF,TGTGCCAGCAGCACGGGACAGGGTGGGCATGAGCAGTTCTTC
TRBV6-6,TRBJ2-5,.,.,CASNQGQALQETQYF,TGTGCCAGCAACCAGGGGCAGGCCCTCCAAGAGACCCAGTACTTC
TRBV4-1,TRBJ2-7,.,.,CASSQEGGRSNEQYF,TGCGCCAGCAGCCAAGAAGGAGGGAGAAGCAACGAGCAGTACTTC
TRBV7-9,TRBJ2-7,.,.,CASSLAEGGSVEQYF,TGTGCCAGCAGCTTAGCGGAGGGGGGGAGCGTCGAGCAGTACTTC
TRBV9,TRBJ2-2,.,.,CASSVGVGEGAGELFF,TGTGCCAGCAGCGTAGGGGTCGGGGAAGGAGCCGGGGAGCTGTTTTTT
TRBV6-2/TRBV6-3,TRBJ2-3,TRBD2,once,CASSSQGLAGESTDTQYF,TGTGCCAGCAGTTCCCAAGGACTAGCGGGGGAAAGCACAGATACGCAGTATTTT
TRBV7-9,TRBJ2-7,.,.,CASSSWGLSSYEQYF,TGTGCCAGCAGCTCTTGGGGGCTCAGCTCCTACGAGCAGTACTTC
TRBV12-3/TRBV12-4,TRBJ1-3,.,once,CASSLSTRNTIYF,TGTGCCAGCAGTTTATCTACGCGGAACACCATATATTTT
TRBV24-1,TRBJ2-1,TRBD2,.,CATSDSQGLAEQFF,TGTGCCACCAGTGATTCGCAGGGACTAGCGGAGCAGTTCTTC
TRBV12-3/TRBV12-4,TRBJ1-5,.,.,CASSGGPSRPQHF,TGTGCCAGCAGTGGGGGCCCGAGCCGGCCCCAGCATTTT
TRBV28,TRBJ1-1,.,.,CASSLTVPRAEAFF,TGTGCCAGCAGTCTGACAGTCCCACGGGCTGAAGCTTTCTTT
TRBV19,TRBJ2-2,TRBD1,once,CASNNQGDTGELFF,TGTGCCAGTAACAACCAGGGGGACACCGGGGAGCTGTTTTTT
TRBV7-8,TRBJ2-1,.,.,CASRPRVASSYNEQFF,TGTGCCAGCAGACCCCGGGTCGCTAGCTCCTACAATGAGCAGTTCTTC
TRBV11-3,TRBJ1-4,.,.,CASSLGTRREGEKLFF,TGTGCCAGCAGTCTCGGGACTCGCCGAGAGGGGGAAAAACTGTTTTTT
TRBV3-1/TRBV3-2,TRBJ1-2,.,.,CASSQDHAGGPIYGYTF,TGTGCCAGCAGCCAAGATCACGCGGGGGGCCCAATCTATGGCTACACCTTC
TRBV15,TRBJ2-3,.,.,CATSGPGHGADTQYF,TGTGCCACCAGCGGGCCGGGACACGGGGCAGATACGCAGTATTTT
TRBV6-6,TRBJ2-1,TRBD2,.,CASSYDGGSYNEQFF,TGTGCCAGCAGTTACGACGGGGGGTCTTACAATGAGCAGTTCTTC
TRBV7-8,TRBJ1-1,.,.,CASTSPTGTEAFF,TGTGCCAGCACCTCGCCGACGGGCACTGAAGCTTTCTTT
TRBV14,TRBJ2-3,TRBD1,once,CASSRIQGFFTDTQYF,TGTGCCAGCAGCCGAATACAGGGGTTCTTCACAGATACGCAGTATTTT
TRBV7-9,TRBJ2-3,.,.,CASSPRSPDTQYF,TGTGCCAGCAGCCCCCGGTCCCCAGATACGCAGTATTTT
TRBV6-2/TRBV6-3,TRBJ1-1,.,.,CASSYAGAPEQAFF,TGTGCCAGCAGTTACGCGGGGGCCCCGGAGCAGGCTTTCTTT
TRBV9,TRBJ2-1,TRBD2,.,CASSVVGGWYNEQFF,TGTGCCAGCAGCGTAGTGGGGGGGTGGTACAATGAGCAGTTCTTC